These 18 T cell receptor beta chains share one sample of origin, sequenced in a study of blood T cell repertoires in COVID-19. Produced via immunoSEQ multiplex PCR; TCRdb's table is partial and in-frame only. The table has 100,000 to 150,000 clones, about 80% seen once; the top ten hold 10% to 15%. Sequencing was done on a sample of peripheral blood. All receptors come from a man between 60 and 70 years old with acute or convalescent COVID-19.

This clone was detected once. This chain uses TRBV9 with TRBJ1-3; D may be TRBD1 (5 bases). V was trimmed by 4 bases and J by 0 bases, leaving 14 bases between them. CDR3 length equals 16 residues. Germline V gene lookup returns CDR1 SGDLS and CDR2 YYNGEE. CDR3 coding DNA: TGTGCCAGCAGCTGGGGGGAGGGGAACTCTGGAAACACCATATATTTT. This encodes CASSWGEGNSGNTIYF.

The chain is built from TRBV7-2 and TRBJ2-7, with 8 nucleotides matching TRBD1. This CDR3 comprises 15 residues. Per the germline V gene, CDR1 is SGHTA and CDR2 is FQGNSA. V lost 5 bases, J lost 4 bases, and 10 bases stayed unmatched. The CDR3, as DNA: TGTGCCAGCAGCCATCAGGGGGCCCCGGGGTACGAGCAGTACTTC. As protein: CASSHQGAPGYEQYF.

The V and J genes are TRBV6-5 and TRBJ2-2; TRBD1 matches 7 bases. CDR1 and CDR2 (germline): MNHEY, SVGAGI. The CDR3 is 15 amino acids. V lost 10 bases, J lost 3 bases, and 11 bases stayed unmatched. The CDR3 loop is CATRGIQGYTGELFF. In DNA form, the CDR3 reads TGTGCCACCCGGGGTATACAGGGGTACACCGGGGAGCTGTTTTTT.

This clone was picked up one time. Here the CDR3 reads CASSQGQGAGANVLTF. The CDR3 DNA reads as TGTGCCAGCAGCCAAGGACAGGGCGCTGGGGCCAACGTCCTGACTTTC. The chain combines TRBV2 with TRBJ2-6, with 8 nucleotides matching TRBD1. In germline, CDR1 is SNHLY, CDR2 FYNNEI. The trim removed 6 bases at V and 2 bases at J, leaving 6 bases unmatched. The CDR3 covers 16 residues.

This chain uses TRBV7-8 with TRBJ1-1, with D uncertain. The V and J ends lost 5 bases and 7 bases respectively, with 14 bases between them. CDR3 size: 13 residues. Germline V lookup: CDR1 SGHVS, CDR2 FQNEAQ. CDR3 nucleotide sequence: TGTGCCAGCAGCCCTAACAGTCAAGGTGAAGCTTTCTTT. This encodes CASSPNSQGEAFF. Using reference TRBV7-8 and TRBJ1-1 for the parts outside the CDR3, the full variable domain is GAGVSQSPRYKVAKRGQDVALRCDPISGHVSLFWYQQALGQGPEFLTYFQNEAQLDKSGLPSDRFFAERPEGSVSTLKIQRTQQEDSAVYLCASSPNSQGEAFFGQGTRLTVV.

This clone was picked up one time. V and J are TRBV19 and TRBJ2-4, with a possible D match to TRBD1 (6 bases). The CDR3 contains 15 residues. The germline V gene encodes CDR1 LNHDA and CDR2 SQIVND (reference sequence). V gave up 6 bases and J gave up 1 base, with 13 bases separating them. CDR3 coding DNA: TGTGCCAGTAGAGGAACAGGGCTTGCCAAAAACATTCAGTACTTC. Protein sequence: CASRGTGLAKNIQYF.

The CDR3 protein is CASGTQGSRDEQYF. The CDR3 bases are TGTGCCAGCGGGACACAGGGATCAAGGGACGAGCAGTACTTC. This chain joins TRBV6-5 and TRBJ2-7; TRBD1 might be the D (6 bases). V shed 8 bases and J shed 5 bases, with 19 bases lying between them. Germline values: CDR1 MNHEY, CDR2 SVGAGI. CDR3 length: 14 amino acids.

The CDR3 reads CASSDPVAGGDTQYF. Here the CDR3 DNA reads TGTGCCAGCAGCGACCCGGTGGCAGGGGGAGATACGCAGTATTTT. The chain couples TRBV11-1 to TRBJ2-3, with 7 bases identical to TRBD1. In germline, CDR1 is SGHAT, CDR2 FQDESV (reference sequence). The J segment lost 5 bases and the V segment lost 5 bases, leaving 10 bases of the junction unmatched. The CDR3 is 15 residues long.

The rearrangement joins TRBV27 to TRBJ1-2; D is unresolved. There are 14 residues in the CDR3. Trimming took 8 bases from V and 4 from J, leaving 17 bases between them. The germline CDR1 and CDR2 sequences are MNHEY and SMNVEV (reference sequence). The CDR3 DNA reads TGTGCCAGCCGCATTTCGATAGCTACCTATGGCTACACCTTC. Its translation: CASRISIATYGYTF.

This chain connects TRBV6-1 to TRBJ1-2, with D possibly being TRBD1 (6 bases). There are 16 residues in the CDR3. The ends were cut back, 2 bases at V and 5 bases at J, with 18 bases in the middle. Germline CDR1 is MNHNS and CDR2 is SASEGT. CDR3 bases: TGTGCCAGCAGTGAATTTATCAGGGACACGAAATATGGCTACACCTTC. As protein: CASSEFIRDTKYGYTF.

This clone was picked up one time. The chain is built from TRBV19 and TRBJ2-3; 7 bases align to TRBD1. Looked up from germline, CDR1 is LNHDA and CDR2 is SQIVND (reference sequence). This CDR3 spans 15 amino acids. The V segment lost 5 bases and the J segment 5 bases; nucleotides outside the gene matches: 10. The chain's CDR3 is CASSVRTGVGDTQYF. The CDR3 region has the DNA TGTGCCAGTAGTGTCCGGACAGGAGTTGGAGATACGCAGTATTTT.

The CDR3 sequence: CAISEPGENYGYTF. CDR3 coding DNA: TGTGCCATCAGTGAGCCAGGGGAAAACTATGGCTACACCTTC. This sequence joins TRBV10-3 and TRBJ1-2; tentative D call: TRBD1 (6 bases). Trimming cost V 2 bases and J 2 bases, with 9 bases left between them. This CDR3 comprises 14 residues. CDR1 is ENHRY, CDR2 SYGVKD, per germline.

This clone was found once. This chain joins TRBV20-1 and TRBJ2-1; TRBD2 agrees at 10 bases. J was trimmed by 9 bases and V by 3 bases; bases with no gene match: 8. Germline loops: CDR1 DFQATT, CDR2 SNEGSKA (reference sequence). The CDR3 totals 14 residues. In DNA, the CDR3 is TGCAGTGCTAGTGGGAGCGGGAGGGCAGGTGAGCAGTTCTTC. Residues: CSASGSGRAGEQFF.

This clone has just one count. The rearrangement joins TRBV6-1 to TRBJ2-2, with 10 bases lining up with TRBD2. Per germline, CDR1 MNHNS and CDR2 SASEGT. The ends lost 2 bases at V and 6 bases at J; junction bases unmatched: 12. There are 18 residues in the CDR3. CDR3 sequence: CASSETKRTSGRAGELFF. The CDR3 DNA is TGTGCCAGCAGTGAAACAAAAAGGACTAGCGGAAGGGCCGGGGAGCTGTTTTTT.

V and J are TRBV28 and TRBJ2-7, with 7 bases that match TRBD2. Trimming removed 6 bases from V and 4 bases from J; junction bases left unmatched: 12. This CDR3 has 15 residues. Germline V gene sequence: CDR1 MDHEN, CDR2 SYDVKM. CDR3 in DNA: TGTGCCAGCAGCGAACTAACTAGCGCCCGTTACGAGCAGTACTTC. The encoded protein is CASSELTSARYEQYF. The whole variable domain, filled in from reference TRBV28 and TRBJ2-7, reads DVKVTQSSRYLVKRTGEKVFLECVQDMDHENMFWYRQDPGLGLRLIYFSYDVKMKEKGDIPEGYSVSREKKERFSLILESASTNQTSMYLCASSELTSARYEQYFGPGTRLTVT.

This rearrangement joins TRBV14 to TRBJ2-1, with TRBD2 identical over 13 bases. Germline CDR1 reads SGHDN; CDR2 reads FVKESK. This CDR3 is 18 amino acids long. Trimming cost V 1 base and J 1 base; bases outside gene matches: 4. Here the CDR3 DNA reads TGTGCCAGCAGCCAAGGGACTAGCGGGAGCTGGTCCTACAATGAGCAGTTCTTC. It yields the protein CASSQGTSGSWSYNEQFF.

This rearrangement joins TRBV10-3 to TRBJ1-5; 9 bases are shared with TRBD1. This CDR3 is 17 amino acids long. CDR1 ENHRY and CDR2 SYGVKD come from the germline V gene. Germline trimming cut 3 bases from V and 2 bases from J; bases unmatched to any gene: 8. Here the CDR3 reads CAISDPTGGIGNQPQHF. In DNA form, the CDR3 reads TGTGCCATCAGTGATCCGACAGGGGGTATCGGCAATCAGCCCCAGCATTTT.

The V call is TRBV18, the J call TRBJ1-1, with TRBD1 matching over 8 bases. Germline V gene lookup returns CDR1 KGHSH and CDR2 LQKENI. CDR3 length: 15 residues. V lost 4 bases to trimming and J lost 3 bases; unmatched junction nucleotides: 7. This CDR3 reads CASSQSGGPYTEAFF. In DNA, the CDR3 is TGTGCCAGCTCACAATCAGGGGGCCCATACACTGAAGCTTTCTTT.